The 24 T cell receptor beta chains below come from one sample, sequenced in a study of tumor-infiltrating lymphocytes in primary liver carcinoma. Unsorted bulk tissue of roughly 18-32 mg yielded co-extracted RNA and DNA. With a constant-region primer, TCR beta cDNA was made from approximately 500 ng of total RNA. Libraries for TCR beta were built through three nested multiplex PCR rounds, which together made up a slightly modified ARM-PCR procedure. TRBV1-TRBV30 forward primers paired with a C-beta reverse primer were used in the first two PCR rounds, which ran approximately 10 cycles each. TCRdb itself ran the multiplex PCR reads through MiXCR, one entry per CDR3 protein. The sample yields 40,000 or so distinct CDR3 sequences, roughly 73% seen once. Sequencing used tumor-adjacent normal liver tissue. These receptor sequences come from a man in his forties with primary liver carcinoma and hepatitis B virus infection.

This clonotype was found many times. The chain links TRBV24-1 to TRBJ2-5; TRBD1 matches 10 bases. V was pared by 5 bases and J by 2 bases, with 4 bases of the junction left unmatched. Germline V gene lookup returns CDR1 KGHDR and CDR2 SFDVKD. The CDR3 extends over 15 amino acids. CDR3 nucleotide sequence: TGTGCCACCAGTGTCGGGACAGGGGATCAAGAGACCCAGTACTTC. Its translation: CATSVGTGDQETQYF.

This clonotype was detected only once. Compared with germline, one end of the junction differs, possibly owing to a read error. The rearrangement joins TRBV20-1 to TRBJ2-1; TRBD2 is a possible D gene (5 bases). Germline V gene lookup returns CDR1 DFQATT and CDR2 SNEGSKA (reference sequence). The CDR3 has 12 residues. CDR3 sequence (DNA): TGCAGTACTAGAGATTTTAAACGACAACAGTTCTTC. The encoded protein is CSTRDFKRQQFF.

J is TRBJ1-1 and V is TRBV6-1; 8 bases are shared with TRBD1. The CDR3 is 17 amino acids. Germline CDR1 MNHNS, CDR2 SASEGT. The CDR3 region is CAISEGEGQGANTEAFF. CDR3 DNA sequence: TGTGCTATCAGCGAAGGTGAAGGGCAGGGGGCTAACACTGAAGCTTTCTTT.

A remark on this clonotype: This may arise from a read error, as a much more abundant clone is one base away. This chain uses TRBV2 with TRBJ2-7; 8 bases are shared with TRBD1. The germline V gene encodes CDR1 SNHLY and CDR2 FYNNEI. V shed 8 bases and J 2 bases; nucleotides not matched to a gene: 11. The CDR3 contains 15 residues. DNA of the CDR3: TGTGCCAGCGCCGACATAAGGGACAGGCCCTACGAGCAGTACTTC. This encodes CASADIRDRPYEQYF.

Details on this clonotype: The junction does not match germline at one end; this may be a read error. The CDR3 DNA reads TGTGCCAGTAGCCAAGAGCGGGACAGCTCCTACGGGCAGTACTTC. Protein: CASSQERDSSYGQYF. V is TRBV4-2 and J is TRBJ2-7, with D perhaps assigned TRBD1 or TRBD2 (7 bases each). The CDR3 covers 15 residues. Germline-derived CDR1 and CDR2 are LGHNA and YNFKEQ.

This clonotype was counted at least ten times. The CDR3 carries no conserved terminal phenylalanine or tryptophan, so it likely arises from a read error. The rearrangement uses TRBV13 and TRBJ1-2, with 9 bases lining up with TRBD1. CDR1 is PRHDT, CDR2 FYEKMQ, per germline (reference sequence). V lost 0 bases, J lost 6 bases, and 8 bases stayed unmatched. The CDR3 totals 16 residues. The CDR3: CASSLGRLTGGDGYTV. For the CDR3, the DNA is TGTGCCAGCAGCTTAGGCCGTCTGACAGGGGGTGATGGCTACACCGTC.

In regard to this clonotype: An end of the junction differs from the germline gene, which may be a read error. The CDR3 DNA is TGTGCCAGCATTTACGATGGAGTAAGTCAAGAGACCCAGAACTTC. This codes for CASIYDGVSQETQNF. This sequence joins TRBV6-7 and TRBJ2-5; D gene ambiguous. TRBV6-7 belongs to the ORF category, with a function that is uncertain. The CDR3 extends over 15 amino acids.

This clonotype was observed once. Without the conserved terminal phenylalanine or tryptophan, this CDR3 likely stems from a read error. This chain joins TRBV5-1 and TRBJ1-1; weak D call: TRBD1 (5 bases). CDR1 SGHRS and CDR2 YFSETQ come from the germline V gene. The CDR3 extends over 14 amino acids. The CDR3 DNA reads TGCGCCAGCAGATTAGGGACGGAGAACATTGAAGCTTTCTAT. Its translation: CASRLGTENIEAFY.

This clonotype has ten or more counts. The J gene is TRBJ1-6, the V gene TRBV30; D may be TRBD1 (6 bases). The CDR3 covers 13 residues. The V end was cut by 7 bases, the J end by 7 bases, with 14 bases between. Germline loops: CDR1 GTSNPN, CDR2 SVGIG (reference sequence). The CDR3 loop is CASPGTGNSPLHF. CDR3 coding DNA: TGTGCCTCCCCCGGCACAGGGAATTCACCCCTCCACTTT.

About this clonotype itself: The CDR3 does not end in the conserved phenylalanine or tryptophan, so this is likely a read error. The DNA is omitted, as the CDR3 cannot be located on it reliably, and the CDR3 follows TCRdb's listing. The chain recombines TRBV4-2 with TRBJ2-1; the D call of TRBD2 is as the table states it, not checked on the DNA. The CDR3 length equals 15 residues, ends included. Looked up from germline, CDR1 is LGHNA and CDR2 is YNFKEQ. CDR3 in amino acids: CANRVAGGTYNEEFL.

To note about this clonotype: This CDR3 fails to terminate in the conserved phenylalanine or tryptophan, so it likely reflects a read error. This sequence joins TRBV28 and TRBJ2-7; TRBD2 matches at 11 bases. This CDR3 region has 16 residues. Germline trimming cut 10 bases from V and 1 base from J; bases unmatched to any gene: 12. Looked up from germline, CDR1 is MDHEN and CDR2 is SYDVKM. Here the CDR3 reads CANSTRTSGLSYEQYL. The DNA of the CDR3 is TGTGCCAACAGCACAAGGACTAGCGGGCTTTCCTACGAGCAGTACCTC.

With regard to this clonotype: At one end, the junction sequence differs from germline, possibly due to a read error. The chain couples TRBV2 to TRBJ1-1; 9 bases map to TRBD1. Per germline, CDR1 SNHLY and CDR2 FYNNEI. This CDR3 contains 14 residues. The CDR3 is CASSMTGGSIEAFF. CDR3 nucleotides: TGCGCCAGCAGTATGACAGGGGGGTCGATTGAAGCTTTCTTT.

This sequence joins TRBV28 and TRBJ1-1; D is undetermined. Germline loops: CDR1 MDHEN, CDR2 SYDVKM. The CDR3 consists of 13 residues. Deletions cut 5 bases from V and 7 bases from J, with 14 bases between. In DNA form, the CDR3 reads TGTGCCAGCAGTATACGATGGGGTAATGAAGCTTTCTTT. Its protein product is CASSIRWGNEAFF.

Regarding this clonotype: Likely a read error: the CDR3 ends without its conserved phenylalanine or tryptophan. The limits of the CDR3 on the DNA are not certain, so only TCRdb's listed CDR3 is given. The chain carries TRBV12-3 or TRBV12-4 and TRBJ1-2; the listed D gene, TRBD1, was not tested against the DNA. The CDR3 is 15 residues long, counting both termini. The CDR3 sequence: CASSLPVQGADGHTL.

Of note for this clonotype: At one boundary the junction diverges from the germline segment, which might be a read error. The CDR3 is CASSLHHMTNTGELFF. The CDR3 nucleotides are TGCGCCAGTAGCTTACATCACATGACGAACACCGGGGAGCTGTTTTTT. The chain uses TRBV5-1 and TRBJ2-2; no clear D gene. This CDR3 is built from 16 residues. From germline, CDR1 is SGHRS and CDR2 YFSETQ.

With regard to this clonotype: In this CDR3 the conserved last residue, phenylalanine or tryptophan, is missing, so a read error is likely. The V call is TRBV11-2, the J call TRBJ2-3; D is ambiguous. CDR1 and CDR2 (germline): SGHAT, FQNNGV. CDR3 length: 12 residues. CDR3 bases: TGTGCCGGCAGCTTAGATGTCGATACGCAGTATTTA. It specifies CAGSLDVDTQYL.

This chain joins TRBV28 and TRBJ1-5; weak D call: TRBD1 (6 bases). Trimming took off 5 bases at V and 6 bases at J, with 14 bases between the two ends. Germline assignment: CDR1 MDHEN and CDR2 SYDVKM. This CDR3 is built from 14 residues. The CDR3 loop is CASSLAGASQPQHF. The CDR3 nucleotides are TGTGCCAGCAGTCTGGCAGGGGCGAGTCAGCCCCAGCATTTT.

A note on this clonotype: Likely a read error: the CDR3 ends without its conserved phenylalanine or tryptophan. This sequence joins TRBV6-2 or TRBV6-3 and TRBJ2-1; D not certain. Germline lookup yields CDR1 MNHEY and CDR2 SVGEGT. This CDR3 region has 14 residues. As DNA, the CDR3 is TGTCTCAGCAGCTTGCAAGGGTTCTACAATGAGCAGTTCCTC. Translation: CLSSLQGFYNEQFL.

This clonotype was observed many times. The V gene is TRBV5-1, the J gene TRBJ2-4; D is perhaps TRBD2 (5 bases). The CDR3 has 14 residues. Trimming took off 0 bases at V and 7 bases at J, with 11 bases between the two ends. Germline loops: CDR1 SGHRS, CDR2 YFSETQ. CDR3 loop: CASSLAGVSNIQYF. The CDR3 DNA reads as TGCGCCAGCAGCTTGGCCGGGGTCAGTAACATTCAGTACTTC. The whole variable domain, remainder taken from reference TRBV5-1 and TRBJ2-4, is KAGVTQTPRYLIKTRGQQVTLSCSPISGHRSVSWYQQTPGQGLQFLFEYFSETQRNKGNFPGRFSGRQFSNSRSEMNVSTLELGDSALYLCASSLAGVSNIQYFGAGTRLSVL.

On this clonotype: Without the conserved terminal phenylalanine or tryptophan, this CDR3 likely stems from a read error. This chain uses TRBV11-3 with TRBJ2-1; tentative D call: TRBD2 (6 bases). Trimming pared 6 bases from V and 4 bases from J, leaving 16 bases between. CDR1 SGHNT and CDR2 YENEEA come from the germline V gene. The CDR3 spans 15 residues. This chain's CDR3 is CASRRGRNGYNEQFS. The CDR3 DNA is TGTGCCAGCAGGCGGGGACGGAACGGATACAATGAGCAGTTCTCC.

This chain connects TRBV29-1 to TRBJ2-1; TRBD2 agrees at 11 bases. This CDR3 contains 13 residues. Trimming at V came to 6 bases and at J to 8 bases, leaving 6 bases not matched to a gene. Germline V gene sequence: CDR1 SQVTM, CDR2 ANQGSEA. CDR3 bases: TGCAGCGTGACTAGCGGGAAACTCTATGAGCAGTTCTTC. This gives the protein CSVTSGKLYEQFF.

This clonotype occurred a few times. This may stem from a read error, because a much larger clone lies one nucleotide away. V gene TRBV6-1 combines with J gene TRBJ2-2; D possibly uses TRBD1 or TRBD2 (5 bases each). The CDR3 extends over 16 amino acids. The V gene's germline CDR1 is MNHNS and CDR2 SASEGT. The CDR3 loop reads CAGSKTLQVNTGEPFF. The CDR3 DNA is TGTGCCGGCAGTAAAACACTACAGGTGAACACCGGGGAGCCGTTTTTT.

The V and J genes are TRBV5-4 and TRBJ2-2, with D perhaps TRBD2 (6 bases). This CDR3 comprises 15 residues. The V end lost 4 bases, the J end lost 5 bases, and 15 bases lay between the germline ends. CDR1 and CDR2 (germline): SGHNT, YYREEE (reference sequence). CDR3 nucleotides: TGTGCCAGCAGCCCGAGTGGGAGGTGGACCGGGGAGCTGTTTTTT. This translates into CASSPSGRWTGELFF.

This clonotype was seen more than once but under ten times. The chain carries TRBV20-1 and TRBJ2-2, with TRBD1 as a possible D gene (5 bases). Germline V gene data show CDR1 as DFQATT and CDR2 as SNEGSKA (reference sequence). The CDR3 runs to 15 residues. The germline V and J ends were trimmed by 1 base and 0 bases, with 9 bases remaining between them. The CDR3: CSARGQPTNTGELFF. For the CDR3, the DNA is TGCAGTGCTAGAGGACAGCCGACGAACACCGGGGAGCTGTTTTTT.